The 18 T cell receptor beta chains presented below share a single source sample, sequenced in a study of T cell responses to AZD1222 COVID-19 vaccine. Profiled with immunoSEQ multiplex PCR; TCRdb holds only in-frame clones, not every one. The data hold some 98,000 clones, with roughly 86% observed a single time. Here the sequenced sample was peripheral blood, taken 28 days after the second AZD1222 dose. Receptors were obtained from an adult who received the AZD1222 COVID-19 vaccine.

This rearrangement joins TRBV5-6 to TRBJ1-4; D possibly corresponds to TRBD1 (6 bases). The CDR3 spans 14 residues. V was clipped by 4 bases and J by 7 bases, with 14 bases between them. Germline V lookup: CDR1 SGHDT, CDR2 YYEEEE. CDR3 in amino acids: CASSAGHFGEKLFF. The CDR3 nucleotides read TGTGCCAGCAGCGCGGGACACTTTGGTGAAAAACTGTTTTTT.

V usage is TRBV11-3 and J usage is TRBJ1-1; maybe TRBD1 (6 bases). V was shortened by 6 bases and J by 3 bases, with 17 bases between the two germline ends. CDR1 and CDR2 (germline): SGHNT, YENEEA. This CDR3 comprises 15 residues. CDR3 sequence reads: CASSVGGAEDTEAFF. Here the CDR3 DNA reads TGTGCCAGCAGTGTAGGGGGGGCGGAGGACACTGAAGCTTTCTTT.

This clone was recorded only once. V gene TRBV27 combines with J gene TRBJ1-5, with 7 bases matching TRBD1. V shed 6 bases and J 4 bases; nucleotides not matched to a gene: 3. The germline V gene encodes CDR1 MNHEY and CDR2 SMNVEV (reference sequence). The CDR3 is 13 amino acids. CDR3 loop: CASRQGWNQPQHF. The CDR3 DNA sequence: TGTGCCAGCAGACAGGGGTGGAATCAGCCCCAGCATTTT.

This chain connects TRBV27 to TRBJ2-3; 10 bases map to TRBD2. Trimming removed 7 bases from V and 5 bases from J; junction bases left unmatched: 12. The CDR3 runs to 16 residues. Germline V lookup: CDR1 MNHEY, CDR2 SMNVEV (reference sequence). CDR3 nucleotides: TGTGCCAGCACCCGGCCTAGCGGGAGTGGGATAGATACGCAGTATTTT. Protein product: CASTRPSGSGIDTQYF.

The chain links TRBV6-5 to TRBJ2-2; D possibly corresponds to TRBD1 (6 bases). The CDR3 covers 14 residues. CDR1 and CDR2 from the germline V gene are MNHEY and SVGAGI. The V gene lost 6 bases and the J gene lost 0 bases, with 8 bases spanning the gap. CDR3 sequence reads: CASSGTPNTGELFF. CDR3 nucleotide sequence: TGTGCCAGCAGCGGGACACCGAACACCGGGGAGCTGTTTTTT.

The V gene is TRBV6-1, the J gene TRBJ1-1; weak D call: TRBD1 (6 bases). The V gene lost 5 bases and the J gene lost 5 bases, with 18 bases spanning the gap. From germline, CDR1 is MNHNS and CDR2 SASEGT. The CDR3 covers 15 residues. As DNA, the CDR3 is TGTGCCAGCAGTCCACCCGGACAGTATCTTACTGAAGCTTTCTTT. Its translation is CASSPPGQYLTEAFF.

The J gene is TRBJ1-1, the V gene TRBV5-4; D not certain. CDR3 length equals 15 residues. The germline V gene has CDR1 SGHNT and CDR2 YYREEE (reference sequence). V shed 0 bases and J shed 0 bases, with 9 bases lying between them. CDR3 sequence reads: CASSLGGTMNTEAFF. CDR3 coding DNA: TGTGCCAGCAGCTTGGGCGGCACTATGAACACTGAAGCTTTCTTT.

This chain links TRBV19 with TRBJ2-5; D ambiguous. Trimming cost V 3 bases and J 5 bases, with 7 bases left between them. The CDR3 extends over 12 amino acids. Germline V gene lookup returns CDR1 LNHDA and CDR2 SQIVND (reference sequence). CDR3 region: CASSISEETQYF. CDR3 coding DNA: TGTGCCAGTAGTATCTCGGAGGAGACCCAGTACTTC.

The genes are TRBV10-3 and TRBJ2-6; maybe TRBD1 (5 bases). The length of the CDR3 is 14 residues. Germline CDR1 reads ENHRY; CDR2 reads SYGVKD. V was cut by 5 bases and J by 1 base, with 6 bases left in between. CDR3 bases: TGTGCCATCAGTTCAGGGTCTGGGGCCAACGTCCTGACTTTC. It codes for CAISSGSGANVLTF.

The chain combines TRBV6-2 or TRBV6-3 with TRBJ1-4; TRBD1 is a possible D gene (6 bases). Germline CDR1 is MNHEY and CDR2 is SVGEGT. V was cut by 4 bases and J by 5 bases, with 11 bases left in between. The CDR3 has 14 residues. CDR3 amino acids: CASSFGQLNEKLFF. The CDR3 nucleotides are TGTGCCAGCAGTTTCGGACAGCTCAATGAAAAACTGTTTTTT.

In its sample, this clone was seen a few times. CDR3 in DNA: TGTGCCAGCAGTGAAGCCCGACGACAGGGTCCTAGGCATTTT. It encodes CASSEARRQGPRHF. This chain connects TRBV6-1 to TRBJ1-5; 7 nucleotides line up with TRBD1. This CDR3 is 14 amino acids long. Germline CDR1 is MNHNS and CDR2 is SASEGT. With V trimmed by 0 bases and J by 15 bases, 11 bases remained unmatched.

Written as DNA, the CDR3 is TGTGCCAGCAGTTTCTCGCTGGGGGGCACTGAAGCTTTCTTT. Its translation: CASSFSLGGTEAFF. The V call is TRBV28, the J call TRBJ1-1; D perhaps matches TRBD1 (5 bases). Trimming left V 3 bases short and J 4 bases short, with 12 bases between. CDR1 is MDHEN, CDR2 SYDVKM, per germline. The CDR3 spans 14 residues.

This chain uses TRBV14 with TRBJ1-1; a possible D gene is TRBD1 (5 bases). V lost 4 bases and J 2 bases, leaving 8 bases between the germline ends. Germline V lookup: CDR1 SGHDN, CDR2 FVKESK. The CDR3 consists of 13 residues. The CDR3 DNA sequence: TGTGCCAGCAGCCTACAGGTTAACACTGAAGCTTTCTTT. This sequence encodes CASSLQVNTEAFF.

V is TRBV9 and J is TRBJ1-2; TRBD1 might be the D (5 bases). This CDR3 comprises 15 residues. Between the trimmed V and J ends, which lost 4 bases and 7 bases, there was a span of 20 bases. Germline V gene data show CDR1 as SGDLS and CDR2 as YYNGEE. CDR3 amino acids: CASSPVRGAGSGYTF. CDR3 DNA sequence: TGTGCCAGCAGCCCCGTGCGTGGGGCGGGGAGTGGCTACACCTTC.

The chain employs TRBV5-6 and TRBJ1-1; no clear D. The CDR3 has 13 residues. The germline gives CDR1 SGHDT, CDR2 YYEEEE. The V gene lost 0 bases and the J gene lost 4 bases, with 7 bases spanning the gap. The CDR3 bases are TGTGCCAGCAGCTTGGGGCGAGGCACTGAAGCTTTCTTT. Its translation: CASSLGRGTEAFF.

The chain employs TRBV7-3 and TRBJ2-3; 9 bases agree with TRBD1. V trimming: 5 bases; J trimming: 3 bases; junction bases outside the gene matches: 6. The CDR3 consists of 15 residues. Germline V lookup: CDR1 SGHTA, CDR2 FQGTGA. CDR3 in amino acids: CASSPSGQGTDTQYF. The CDR3 DNA is TGTGCCAGCAGCCCCTCGGGACAGGGAACAGATACGCAGTATTTT.

The chain carries TRBV29-1 and TRBJ1-1; D is uncertain. Germline CDR1 SQVTM, CDR2 ANQGSEA. CDR3 length: 12 residues. Trimming left V 4 bases short and J 2 bases short, with 8 bases between. This CDR3 is CSVASLNTEAFF. CDR3 DNA sequence: TGCAGCGTTGCGTCGCTAAACACTGAAGCTTTCTTT.

The gene calls are TRBV5-4 and TRBJ1-5; D remains ambiguous. The CDR3 is 14 amino acids. CDR1 is SGHNT, CDR2 YYREEE, per germline (reference sequence). The ends were cut back, 3 bases at V and 7 bases at J, with 14 bases in the middle. The DNA of the CDR3 is TGTGCCAGCAGCTCGGGAGGACCCCAGCAGCCCCAGCATTTT. This encodes CASSSGGPQQPQHF.